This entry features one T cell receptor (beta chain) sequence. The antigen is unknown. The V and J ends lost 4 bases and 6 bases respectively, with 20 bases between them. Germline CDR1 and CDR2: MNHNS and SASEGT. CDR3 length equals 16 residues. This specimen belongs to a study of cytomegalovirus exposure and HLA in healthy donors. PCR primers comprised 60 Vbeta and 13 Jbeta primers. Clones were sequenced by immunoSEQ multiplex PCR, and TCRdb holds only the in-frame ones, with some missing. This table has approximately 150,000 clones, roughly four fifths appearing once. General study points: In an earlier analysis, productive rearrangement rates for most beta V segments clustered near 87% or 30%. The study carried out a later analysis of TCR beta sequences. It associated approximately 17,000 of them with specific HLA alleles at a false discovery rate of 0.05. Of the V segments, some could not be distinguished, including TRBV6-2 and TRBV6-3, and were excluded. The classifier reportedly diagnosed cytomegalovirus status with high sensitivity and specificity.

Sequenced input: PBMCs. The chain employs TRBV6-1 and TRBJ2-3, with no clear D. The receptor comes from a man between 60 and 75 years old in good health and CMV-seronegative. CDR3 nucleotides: TGTGCCAGCAGTGCAAGCGTTTATTCTAGTCTCGATACGCAGTATTTT. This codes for CASSASVYSSLDTQYF.